Below, 21 T cell receptor beta chains from the same sample are listed, as sequenced in a study of blood T cell repertoires in COVID-19. Measured with immunoSEQ multiplex PCR; TCRdb has only the in-frame clones, and not every one. This repertoire shows about 200,000 clones, 80% to 95% found once; its top ten account for approximately 0.56%. Sequenced input: peripheral blood. Every receptor here comes from a man aged 50-59 years with acute or convalescent COVID-19.

This sequence joins TRBV6-6 and TRBJ2-2; TRBD1 matches at 10 bases. CDR1 is MNHNY, CDR2 SVGAGI, per germline (reference sequence). V lost 5 bases and J lost 6; bases outside the gene matches: 6. This CDR3 comprises 15 residues. CDR3 protein: CASSPGTGVSGELFF. The CDR3 DNA is TGTGCCAGCAGTCCCGGGACAGGGGTTTCCGGGGAGCTGTTTTTT.

The chain combines TRBV7-9 with TRBJ2-7; 9 bases agree with TRBD1. The trim removed 5 bases at V and 6 bases at J, leaving 8 bases unmatched. Germline CDR1 and CDR2: SEHNR and FQNEAQ (reference sequence). This CDR3 contains 14 residues. As DNA, the CDR3 is TGTGCCAGCAGCCACCGGGACAGGGCTGGCGAGCAGTACTTC. The encoded protein is CASSHRDRAGEQYF.

This chain uses TRBV27 with TRBJ2-7; D is possibly TRBD1 (7 bases). From germline, CDR1 is MNHEY and CDR2 SMNVEV (reference sequence). V dropped 4 bases and J dropped 0 bases, with 13 bases sitting between them. The CDR3 runs to 15 residues. This chain's CDR3 is CASSYRGGSSYEQYV. CDR3 nucleotides: TGTGCCAGCAGTTACAGGGGAGGCAGCTCCTACGAGCAGTACGTC.

This chain connects TRBV28 to TRBJ1-2; TRBD1 matches at 11 bases. Germline CDR1 reads MDHEN; CDR2 reads SYDVKM. This CDR3 has 14 amino acids. The V gene end was trimmed by 5 bases and the J gene end by 8 bases; junction bases not matched to a gene: 7. CDR3 coding DNA: TGTGCCAGCAGTCCCCCAGGGACAGGGGGGGGCTACACCTTC. This codes for CASSPPGTGGGYTF.

CDR3 region: CASSQDAASGDYNEQFF. CDR3 in DNA: TGTGCCAGCAGCCAAGATGCGGCTAGCGGGGACTACAATGAGCAGTTCTTC. This chain links TRBV4-2 with TRBJ2-1; 9 bases match TRBD2. J was trimmed by 3 bases and V by 0 bases; bases with no gene match: 6. CDR1 and CDR2 (germline): LGHNA, YNFKEQ. CDR3 length equals 17 residues.

This sequence joins TRBV7-2 and TRBJ2-7; maybe TRBD2 (7 bases). With 1 base removed from V and 1 base from J, the gap between germline ends came to 23 bases. The germline gives CDR1 SGHTA, CDR2 FQGNSA. The CDR3 sequence is 19 residues long. The CDR3 sequence is CASSLVASRGVSGSYEQYF. CDR3 nucleotide sequence: TGTGCCAGCAGCTTAGTGGCCTCAAGGGGGGTTAGCGGGTCCTACGAGCAGTACTTC.

The J gene is TRBJ1-1, the V gene TRBV13; 7 nucleotides match TRBD1. CDR1 is PRHDT, CDR2 FYEKMQ, per germline (reference sequence). V was clipped by 5 bases and J by 4 bases; unmatched bases: 7. CDR3 size: 14 residues. CDR3 nucleotides: TGTGCCAGCAGCACGGACAGGCTGGGCACTGAAGCTTTCTTT. This codes for CASSTDRLGTEAFF.

This chain uses TRBV2 with TRBJ1-5, with unresolved D. Germline CDR1 reads SNHLY; CDR2 reads FYNNEI. The CDR3 sequence is 14 residues long. V lost 6 bases, J lost 7 bases, and 16 bases lay in between. CDR3 in DNA: TGTGCCAGCAGCGATTCCCCCTCTAGGCAGCCCCAGCATTTT. Translated, it gives CASSDSPSRQPQHF.

The CDR3 loop reads CASGRNSPLHF. The CDR3, as DNA: TGTGCCAGCGGTCGGAATTCACCCCTCCACTTT. V gene TRBV28 combines with J gene TRBJ1-6; D is undetermined. CDR1 MDHEN and CDR2 SYDVKM come from the germline V gene. The CDR3 loop spans 11 amino acids. Trimming left V 8 bases short and J 7 bases short, with 6 bases between. The variable domain in full, completed from reference TRBV28 and TRBJ1-6, reads DVKVTQSSRYLVKRTGEKVFLECVQDMDHENMFWYRQDPGLGLRLIYFSYDVKMKEKGDIPEGYSVSREKKERFSLILESASTNQTSMYLCASGRNSPLHFGNGTRLTVT.

The V and J genes are TRBV5-4 and TRBJ2-5; D gene unclear. The V gene lost 0 bases and the J gene lost 0 bases, with 3 bases spanning the gap. The germline gives CDR1 SGHNT, CDR2 YYREEE (reference sequence). CDR3 length: 13 residues. This CDR3 is CASSLVNQETQYF. CDR3 DNA: TGTGCCAGCAGCTTGGTAAACCAAGAGACCCAGTACTTC.

In DNA form, the CDR3 reads TGTGCCAGCAGCACCGAGACAGGCTACTCTGGGGCCAACGTCCTGACTTTC. Translation gives CASSTETGYSGANVLTF. The chain uses TRBV7-3 and TRBJ2-6; weak D call: TRBD1 (6 bases). V was clipped by 5 bases and J by 0 bases, with 14 bases between them. Germline V gives CDR1 SGHTA, CDR2 FQGTGA. The CDR3 covers 17 residues.

V gene TRBV28 combines with J gene TRBJ1-2; TRBD1 is a possible D gene (5 bases). Trimming took off 5 bases at V and 7 bases at J, with 20 bases between the two ends. In germline, CDR1 is MDHEN, CDR2 SYDVKM. This CDR3 contains 15 residues. CDR3: CASSSRSRGVGGYTF. The CDR3 DNA reads as TGTGCCAGCAGTAGCCGGTCACGGGGGGTTGGTGGCTACACCTTC.

The chain joins TRBV4-1 to TRBJ1-5; D not certain. This CDR3 has 15 residues. The germline V gene has CDR1 MGHRA and CDR2 YSYEKL. The germline V and J ends were trimmed by 0 bases and 3 bases, with 9 bases remaining between them. In nucleotides, the CDR3 is TGCGCCAGCAGCCAAGATCTTAAACTCAATCAGCCCCAGCATTTT. Protein: CASSQDLKLNQPQHF.

The rearrangement joins TRBV19 to TRBJ2-7; D remains ambiguous. Germline-derived CDR1 and CDR2 are LNHDA and SQIVND (reference sequence). The length of the CDR3 is 15 residues. V lost 2 bases, J lost 7 bases, and 18 bases lay in between. The CDR3 sequence: CASSITGGTLHEQYF. The CDR3 DNA reads as TGTGCCAGTAGTATAACCGGCGGAACCTTGCATGAGCAGTACTTC.

This clone was seen only once. The V and J genes are TRBV11-2 and TRBJ1-2, with unresolved D. The length of the CDR3 is 14 residues. Trimming removed 8 bases at V and 10 bases at J, with 23 bases between. CDR1 and CDR2 (germline): SGHAT, FQNNGV. This chain's CDR3 is CASRSWASDGSYTF. The CDR3 coding sequence is TGTGCCAGCCGTAGTTGGGCGTCGGATGGTTCCTACACCTTC.

This rearrangement joins TRBV7-9 to TRBJ1-1, with D perhaps TRBD1 (5 bases). The V gene's germline CDR1 is SEHNR and CDR2 FQNEAQ (reference sequence). The CDR3 totals 16 residues. Trimming cost V 2 bases and J 3 bases, with 16 bases left between them. The CDR3 reads CASSLPLGLTHTEAFF. In DNA, the CDR3 is TGTGCCAGCAGCTTACCCCTGGGACTGACACACACTGAAGCTTTCTTT.

This clone was seen a single time. V is TRBV7-9 and J is TRBJ2-5; tentative D call: TRBD1 (5 bases). CDR3 size: 14 residues. The germline gives CDR1 SEHNR, CDR2 FQNEAQ (reference sequence). V was shortened by 5 bases and J by 0 bases, with 10 bases between the two germline ends. The CDR3 DNA sequence: TGTGCCAGCAGCAGGGGCCAGTACCAAGAGACCCAGTACTTC. It encodes CASSRGQYQETQYF.

This chain joins TRBV6-2 or TRBV6-3 and TRBJ1-6; 7 bases line up with TRBD1. The CDR3 has 14 amino acids. Germline V gene data show CDR1 as MNHEY and CDR2 as SVGEGT. The V segment lost 1 base and the J segment 9 bases; nucleotides outside the gene matches: 3. CDR3 residues: CASSYYRQGSPLHF. As DNA, the CDR3 is TGTGCCAGCAGTTACTACCGACAGGGTTCACCCCTCCACTTT.

The V and J genes are TRBV7-6 and TRBJ2-1; 8 bases are a match to TRBD2. Germline values: CDR1 SGHVS, CDR2 FNYEAQ. CDR3 length: 16 amino acids. Trimming took 0 bases from V and 3 from J; bases not matched to a gene: 4. CDR3 sequence (DNA): TGTGCCAGCAGCTTAGCCCCTACTAGCGGCTACAATGAGCAGTTCTTC. This gives the protein CASSLAPTSGYNEQFF.

CDR3 sequence reads: CASSLKRGTGASDTQYF. CDR3 in DNA: TGTGCCAGCAGCCTCAAAAGGGGGACAGGGGCTTCAGATACGCAGTATTTT. The J gene is TRBJ2-3, the V gene TRBV3-1 (or the pseudogene TRBV3-2); TRBD1 matches at 10 bases. The CDR3 extends over 17 amino acids. Germline V CDR1 and CDR2: LGHDT, YNNKEL (reference sequence). The junction had 11 bases not matched to a gene; V was cut back by 4 bases and J by 4 bases.

The chain couples TRBV10-2 to TRBJ2-2; D may be TRBD2 (5 bases). V lost 6 bases and J lost 5, with 10 bases in between. Germline loops: CDR1 WSHSY, CDR2 SAAADI. This CDR3 spans 13 amino acids. The CDR3 region is CASRFTGTGELFF. DNA of the CDR3: TGCGCCAGCAGATTTACGGGGACCGGGGAGCTGTTTTTT.